Following are 20 T cell receptor beta chains from one sample sequenced in a study of post-analysis software for immune sequencing data. These receptors lack a known antigen. TCR beta libraries were prepared from cDNA with unique molecular identifiers. TCRdb analysed the PCR reads with MiXCR anew, one entry per CDR3 protein. Of approximately 460,000 distinct CDR3 sequences listed, over 35% are singletons. Study observations and caveats: Patients had higher frequencies than controls of four to six TRBV segments, including TRBV5-6, TRBV5-1 and TRBV20-1.

The specimen sequenced was blood. The receptors shown here come from a girl aged 5-17 years with multiple sclerosis.

This chain connects TRBV4-2 to TRBJ2-3; 7 bases agree with TRBD1. Germline trimming cut 0 bases from V and 4 bases from J; bases unmatched to any gene: 1. CDR3 size: 14 residues. Per germline, CDR1 LGHNA and CDR2 YNFKEQ. The CDR3 region is CASSQDQGADTQYF. DNA of the CDR3: TGTGCCAGCAGCCAAGATCAGGGGGCAGATACGCAGTATTTT.

V is TRBV4-1 and J is TRBJ2-5; D may match TRBD1 or TRBD2 (5 bases each). The J call may be wrong; the DNA end is better matched by TRBJ2-7. The CDR3 is made up of 18 amino acids. Germline V gives CDR1 MGHRA, CDR2 YSYEKL. CDR3 sequence (DNA): TGCGCCAGCAGCCACAACTGGGACGAGACAAAGGTGGAAGTCGAGCAGTACTTC. Translating gives CASSHNWDETKVEVEQYF.

This chain links TRBV6-5 with TRBJ1-5; possible D gene TRBD1, 6 bases. Trimming removed 0 bases at V and 5 bases at J, with 17 bases between. CDR1 is MNHEY, CDR2 SVGAGI, per germline. There are 17 residues in the CDR3. The CDR3 DNA is TGTGCCAGCAGTTACTCGAGTCTTGGGGCAGGGGATCAGCCCCAGCATTTT. It encodes CASSYSSLGAGDQPQHF.

J is TRBJ1-1 and V is TRBV28; D is unclear. V was pared by 6 bases and J by 0 bases, with 11 bases between. CDR1 is MDHEN and CDR2 is SYDVKM in the germline V gene. The CDR3 sequence is 14 residues long. CDR3 in amino acids: CASSPGGMNTEAFF. CDR3 in DNA: TGTGCCAGCAGCCCCGGAGGCATGAACACTGAAGCTTTCTTT.

This sequence joins TRBV5-1 and TRBJ2-7, with TRBD2 identical over 11 bases. Germline values: CDR1 SGHRS, CDR2 YFSETQ. With 0 bases clipped from V and 4 bases from J, the junction kept 6 bases outside the gene matches. The CDR3 consists of 16 residues. CDR3 amino acids: CASSLEGTSGSYEQYF. CDR3 coding DNA: TGCGCCAGCAGCTTGGAGGGTACTAGCGGGAGTTACGAGCAGTACTTC.

CDR3 residues: CSAADTGAQGLFF. DNA of the CDR3: TGCAGTGCCGCCGACACAGGGGCTCAGGGGCTGTTTTTT. V is TRBV20-1 and J is TRBJ1-4, with 7 bases matching TRBD1. Germline values: CDR1 DFQATT, CDR2 SNEGSKA (reference sequence). CDR3 length equals 13 residues. With 6 bases clipped from V and 14 bases from J, the junction kept 15 bases outside the gene matches.

The chain is built from TRBV20-1 and TRBJ2-5; D perhaps matches TRBD2 (6 bases). Trimming took 3 bases from V and 11 from J, leaving 22 bases between them. The germline gives CDR1 DFQATT, CDR2 SNEGSKA (reference sequence). CDR3 length: 14 residues. The CDR3 is CSASSSWGTGEQYF. The DNA of the CDR3 is TGCAGTGCTAGTAGTTCGTGGGGGACGGGGGAGCAGTACTTC.

In its sample, this clonotype was seen a few times. The chain recombines TRBV15 with TRBJ2-1, with TRBD2 matching over 7 bases. Germline trimming cut 0 bases from V and 9 bases from J; bases unmatched to any gene: 11. The CDR3 has 16 residues. Germline loops: CDR1 LNHNV, CDR2 YYDKDF (reference sequence). CDR3 bases: TGTGCCACCAGCAGAGATATGGGCGGGAGCGGGTCTGAGCAGTTCTTC. It translates to CATSRDMGGSGSEQFF.

The chain recombines TRBV24-1 with TRBJ2-1, with 12 bases lining up with TRBD2. Germline V gene sequence: CDR1 KGHDR, CDR2 SFDVKD. After removal of 2 bases from V and 8 bases from J, the junction contained 12 bases not matched to a gene. The CDR3 has 18 residues. CDR3 loop: CATSDWTKRLAGGDEQFF. DNA of the CDR3: TGTGCCACCAGTGATTGGACCAAAAGGCTAGCGGGAGGGGATGAGCAGTTCTTC.

This sequence joins TRBV20-1 and TRBJ1-6; 11 positions match TRBD1. Germline V gives CDR1 DFQATT, CDR2 SNEGSKA (reference sequence). V lost 0 bases, J lost 10 bases, and 14 bases stayed unmatched. There are 18 residues in the CDR3. CDR3 protein: CSARDPSDRGHGASPLHF. DNA of the CDR3: TGCAGTGCTAGAGACCCCTCGGACAGGGGGCATGGAGCATCACCCCTCCACTTT.

J is TRBJ2-7 and V is TRBV7-2; 10 bases align to TRBD1. Trimming took 5 bases from V and 4 from J; bases not matched to a gene: 11. CDR3 length: 16 amino acids. Germline V gene data show CDR1 as SGHTA and CDR2 as FQGNSA. The CDR3 DNA reads as TGTGCCAGCAGCAAACAGGCCGGGACAGGGGCGTACGAGCAGTACTTC. This translates into CASSKQAGTGAYEQYF.

This clonotype has only a few counts. V and J are TRBV7-8 and TRBJ2-7; D gene ambiguous. The CDR3 covers 12 residues. Germline CDR1 SGHVS, CDR2 FQNEAQ. V shed 5 bases and J shed 6 bases, with 11 bases lying between them. Here the CDR3 DNA reads TGTGCCAGCAGCCACCCGGGTCTCGAGCAGTACTTC. It specifies CASSHPGLEQYF.

This clonotype was picked up a small number of times. The gene calls are TRBV6-6 and TRBJ1-4; tentatively, D is TRBD1 (5 bases). With 2 bases removed from V and 7 bases from J, the gap between germline ends came to 8 bases. The CDR3 extends over 13 amino acids. The germline CDR1 and CDR2 sequences are MNHNY and SVGAGI (reference sequence). The CDR3 coding sequence is TGTGCCAGCAGTTACAGGGGATTTGAAAAACTGTTTTTT. Amino acid sequence: CASSYRGFEKLFF.

CDR3 nucleotides: TGTGCCAAAGCGGCCACAGGACTCACGTACGAGCAGTACTTC. It is translated as CAKAATGLTYEQYF. This sequence joins TRBV10-3 and TRBJ2-4, with D perhaps assigned TRBD1 or TRBD2 (5 bases each). The J call is uncertain, as TRBJ2-7 better fits the DNA end. This CDR3 region has 14 residues. Germline assignment: CDR1 ENHRY and CDR2 SYGVKD.

CDR3 nucleotides: TGTGCCAGCAGTTTGCGGTCAGTAGCCAAAAACATTCAGTACTTC. Translation: CASSLRSVAKNIQYF. The chain employs TRBV28 and TRBJ2-4; D remains ambiguous. Trimming took off 3 bases at V and 0 bases at J, with 9 bases between the two ends. The CDR3 contains 15 residues. Germline loops: CDR1 MDHEN, CDR2 SYDVKM. Full variable domain (outside the CDR3, taken from reference TRBV28 and TRBJ2-4): DVKVTQSSRYLVKRTGEKVFLECVQDMDHENMFWYRQDPGLGLRLIYFSYDVKMKEKGDIPEGYSVSREKKERFSLILESASTNQTSMYLCASSLRSVAKNIQYFGAGTRLSVL.

In its sample, this clonotype was seen a few times. The J gene is TRBJ2-3, the V gene TRBV6-1; the D call may be TRBD1 or TRBD2 (5 bases each). The CDR3 has 14 residues. Trimming took off 6 bases at V and 6 bases at J, with 16 bases between the two ends. The germline CDR1 and CDR2 sequences are MNHNS and SASEGT. The CDR3 is CASRERPREDTQYF. In nucleotides, the CDR3 is TGTGCCAGCAGGGAGAGACCCAGGGAGGATACGCAGTATTTT.

This clonotype came up once. The chain joins TRBV5-1 to TRBJ2-7; D is ambiguous. This CDR3 spans 11 amino acids. Per the germline V gene, CDR1 is SGHRS and CDR2 is YFSETQ. The V end was cut by 6 bases, the J end by 3 bases, with 7 bases between. The CDR3 spells CASIGDYEQYF. The CDR3 region has the DNA TGCGCCAGCATCGGAGACTACGAGCAGTACTTC.

This sequence joins TRBV4-1 and TRBJ1-1; the match to TRBD1 covers 12 bases. Germline V CDR1 and CDR2: MGHRA, YSYEKL. Trimming cost V 2 bases and J 5 bases; bases outside gene matches: 3. This CDR3 spans 15 amino acids. CDR3 DNA sequence: TGCGCCAGCAGCCAAATGGGACAGGGGGCAACTGAAGCTTTCTTT. Its protein product is CASSQMGQGATEAFF.

The chain has TRBV20-1 and TRBJ2-7; 13 bases align to TRBD2. CDR1 and CDR2 from the germline V gene are DFQATT and SNEGSKA (reference sequence). V lost 6 bases, J lost 4 bases, and 6 bases stayed unmatched. This CDR3 has 14 residues. The CDR3 sequence: CSATRTSGGYEQYF. CDR3 in DNA: TGCAGTGCCACCCGGACTAGCGGGGGATACGAGCAGTACTTC.

This clonotype has a handful of counts. A read error is possible here, since a much larger clone lies one base away. This chain links TRBV6-5 with TRBJ1-1; D is possibly TRBD1 (6 bases). This CDR3 has 14 amino acids. Germline V gene lookup returns CDR1 MNHEY and CDR2 SVGAGI. V was trimmed by 10 bases and J by 1 base, leaving 16 bases between them. CDR3 sequence: CANNDTDRNTEAFF. CDR3 coding DNA: TGTGCCAACAATGATACGGACAGGAACACTGAAGCTTTCTTT.